The TCR beta chain under discussion was sequenced for a study of T cells in Graves' hyperthyroidism and ophthalmopathy. There are many counts of this clonotype. Patients with ophthalmopathy all had a Clinical Activity Score of at least 3, a NOSPECS grade of at least 4 and duration under 3 months. The study excluded patients with uncontrolled infection, other autoimmune disease, pregnancy or lactation. Thyroid ultrasound and orbital computed tomography, with clinical symptoms and serum thyroxine and TRAb, informed diagnoses. Trimming left V 2 bases short and J 3 bases short, with 8 bases between. The germline V gene encodes CDR1 WNHNN and CDR2 SYGVQD (reference sequence). The CDR3 loop spans 13 amino acids. Amplification of TCR beta CDR3 regions used RNA as the template. Researchers ran a first-round RT-PCR on the TCR CDR3 using the HTBI primer set. TCRdb used MiXCR to reprocess the multiplex PCR reads, holding one entry per CDR3 protein. Among roughly 240,000 distinct CDR3 sequences listed, roughly 15% were seen once.

The sequencing input was blood. V usage is TRBV10-1 and J usage is TRBJ2-7; D gene ambiguous. The sequence derives from a woman younger than 30 with Graves' ophthalmopathy. CDR3 in DNA: TGCGCCAGCAGTGAGGGACGGTTCTACGAGCAGTACTTC. This translates into CASSEGRFYEQYF.